The clone carrying this T cell receptor beta chain was counted between two and nine times. Its specificity is not known. With 6 bases clipped from V and 5 bases from J, the junction kept 2 bases outside the gene matches. The CDR3 loop spans 15 amino acids. CDR1 is WSHSY and CDR2 is SAAADI in the germline V gene. In the PCR, 60 Vbeta and 13 Jbeta primers were used. How the authors handled the data: Later, an analysis found about 80 million unique TCR beta chains, and 10 million to 11 million of these were shared. Clones were sequenced by immunoSEQ multiplex PCR, and TCRdb holds only the in-frame ones, with some missing. For V, J and clone size, that table is used; D and trimming come from the DNA. The data contain fewer than 75,000 clones, more than 65% of them singletons. This sample is drawn from a study of cytomegalovirus exposure and HLA in healthy donors. About the research overall: Among the roughly 400 genotyped donors, less than 85% were placed in the Caucasian-associated ancestry cluster.

Findings and limits, study-wide: TRBV6-2, TRBV6-3 and some other V segments were unresolvable in 87-base-pair reads.

The sample taken for sequencing was PBMCs. The TCR was taken from a woman younger than 45 in good health and CMV-seronegative. V is TRBV10-2 and J is TRBJ2-2, with 14 bases lining up with TRBD2. The chain's CDR3 is CASRTSGGGTGELFF. DNA of the CDR3: TGCGCCAGCAGGACTAGCGGGGGGGGAACCGGGGAGCTGTTTTTT.